Sequencing of this T cell receptor (beta chain) was carried out in a study of cytomegalovirus exposure and HLA in healthy donors. For this clone: Its antigen is as yet unknown.

Findings of the study overall: The authors later found most CMV-associated TCR beta chains appeared HLA-restricted. In a later analysis, HLA-associated TCR beta chains were more clonally expanded than equally common others.

The germline CDR1 and CDR2 sequences are KGHSH and LQKENI. There are 12 residues in the CDR3. Between the trimmed V and J ends, which lost 4 bases and 8 bases, there was a span of 11 bases. PCR primers comprised 60 Vbeta and 13 Jbeta primers. Sequencing was performed with immunoSEQ multiplex PCR; in TCRdb, only in-frame clones are kept and a portion is missing. The sample carries over 95,000 clones, approximately 80% recorded once. The TCR comes from a female donor in good health and CMV-seronegative. Sample: PBMCs. The chain is built from TRBV18 and TRBJ1-2; tentative D call: TRBD1 (6 bases). In DNA form, the CDR3 reads TGTGCCAGCTCACAACAGGGAAAAGGCTACACCTTC. It is translated as CASSQQGKGYTF.